This T cell receptor beta chain was sequenced during a study of identical twins (dated by TCRdb to the mid-2010s). Looking at the study overall: To test whether fetal clonotypes persist, the study used deep sequencing on TCR alpha and beta repertoires from monozygotic twins, unrelated adults of various ages, and cord blood. To rule out contamination, replicate twin experiments were performed at different times with different library preparation protocols. The study at large found these results: Recombination models systematically underestimated out-of-frame TCR alpha sharing in monozygotic twins but agreed with sharing between unrelated individuals. Abundant cord blood beta clonotypes carried fewer insertions; young adult naive repertoires showed a weaker similar trend, while memory repertoires showed none. Invariant T cells such as MAIT and iNKT could partly confound zero-insertion analyses, though diverse VJ usage argued against this for most clonotypes. Out-of-frame TCR alpha sequences shared between twins showed an excess of low generation-probability sequences compared with coincidental sharing between unrelated individuals. Because the same donors could not be followed over many years, conclusions were based on cross-sectional statistical analysis. In beta out-of-frame sequences, excess twin sharing was weaker, because having fewer shared sequences lowered the signal-to-noise ratio.

Receptor libraries were prepared by 5' RACE. The sequencer was an Illumina HiSeq 2000. Template switching added a universal primer binding site, and the final cDNA carried a unique molecular identifier that allowed TCR cDNA molecules to be counted accurately. Specific primers in the conserved constant-segment region were used to synthesize first-strand cDNA for the TCR alpha and beta chains. To control for contamination, each cDNA library was double barcoded with a SMART-Mk sample barcode plus Illumina barcodes. TruSeq adapter sequences and Illumina sample barcodes were added in two successive PCR steps. The TCR alpha and beta cDNA libraries were sequenced on the Illumina HiSeq platform using custom primers. The paper's data handling went like this. Raw reads were processed with MiGEC to extract unique molecular identifiers, and MiXCR was used to determine CDR3 positions. For each individual, recombination models were inferred using an EM algorithm with the repgenHMM and IGoR tools. Shared clonotype analysis was performed with the tcR package in R, normalizing sharing by the product of cloneset sizes. To study raw recombination without the effects of thymic and clonal selection, out-of-frame nonproductive sequences were analyzed. The public reads were reanalyzed by TCRdb: fastp trimming at Q25, MiXCR alignment, in-frame beta chains only. Rows with one shared CDR3 protein collapse into an entry with the most common genes and DNA. Clone size and V and J calls follow TCRdb, not the original study. In this sample the table shows about 260,000 distinct CDR3 sequences, approximately 7% of which occur a single time. Around 3.4% of the sample rests with the top ten.

This clonotype has at least ten counts. Its cognate antigen has yet to be identified. Qualities for individual bases were not recorded, and no much larger clone is one base off. The CDR3 runs 13 amino acids, cysteine and phenylalanine included. CDR3 DNA is the only sequence kept; it has 39 bases, read in frame from the first base. The germline V end is reduced by 3 bases and the J end by 5 bases; junction bases left unmatched: 4. CDR1 SGHRS and CDR2 YFSETQ are derived from the germline V gene. Only healthy Caucasian donors were included. Three pairs of female monozygotic twins, all aged about 18 to 29 years, made up the twin cohort. Miltenyi CD45RO+ enrichment and human naive T-cell isolation kits were used to isolate memory (CD45RO+) and naive T cells from PBMC. These data were also reused for a study on yellow fever vaccine responses in identical twins. The other study reports the following: According to the authors, the vaccine-induced T cell response in identical twins seemed to be partly convergent and partly specific to each individual. In identical twins, the study followed T cell clones that responded to the vaccine with precision.

The sequence links TRBV5-1 to TRBJ2-5, and TRBD1 aligns with 7 junction nucleotides. Input material: memory (CD45RO+) T cells sorted from blood. The cell subset or site label, as the study defines it: CD45RO+ enriched T cells. The TCR originated in a woman younger than 35 in good health. For the CDR3, the sequence is CASSSTGSETQYF. The DNA sequence reads TGCGCCAGCAGCTCGACAGGGAGCGAGACCCAGTACTTC.